These 13 T cell receptor beta chains were sequenced from one sample in a study of blood T cell repertoires in COVID-19 (dated by TCRdb to about 2020). The protocol used for the library was the immunoSEQ multiplex PCR assay. In TCRdb, the immuneACCESS table is reduced to in-frame sequences with V and J assigned. These tables do not hold every clone; where another copy was compared, an unresolved V gene accounts for under half, and the others remain unexplained. This sample has a few hundred thousand clones in its table, and approximately 81% of those were observed once. 3.6% of the sample lies in the top ten. The sequencing sample was made of peripheral blood. All receptors come from a woman aged 18-29 years with acute or convalescent COVID-19.

The chain is built from TRBV27 and TRBJ2-7; a weak D match, TRBD1 (5 bases). CDR1 is MNHEY and CDR2 is SMNVEV in the germline V gene (reference sequence). The V and J ends lost 8 bases and 3 bases respectively, with 14 bases between them. CDR3 length equals 13 residues. CDR3 in amino acids: CASSIGVLYEQYF. The CDR3 bases are TGTGCCAGCTCAATAGGGGTTCTCTACGAGCAGTACTTC.

V is TRBV6-5 and J is TRBJ1-1, with D possibly TRBD1 on 5 matching bases. V was shortened by 6 bases and J by 8 bases, with 16 bases between the two germline ends. The CDR3 is 13 residues long. Looked up from germline, CDR1 is MNHEY and CDR2 is SVGAGI. In nucleotides, the CDR3 is TGTGCCAGCAGCCGCTTTGGAGGGGCGGAAGCTTTCTTT. Translating it yields CASSRFGGAEAFF.

The chain's CDR3 is CASSFGVSGRYNEQFF. In DNA form, the CDR3 reads TGCGCCAGCAGCTTTGGCGTGAGCGGGCGCTACAATGAGCAGTTCTTC. The V and J genes are TRBV5-1 and TRBJ2-1, with TRBD2 as a possible D gene (6 bases). From germline, CDR1 is SGHRS and CDR2 YFSETQ. The CDR3 covers 16 residues. Trimming shortened V by 2 bases and J by 3 bases, and 15 bases separated the two germline ends. Using reference TRBV5-1 and TRBJ2-1 for the parts outside the CDR3, the full variable domain is KAGVTQTPRYLIKTRGQQVTLSCSPISGHRSVSWYQQTPGQGLQFLFEYFSETQRNKGNFPGRFSGRQFSNSRSEMNVSTLELGDSALYLCASSFGVSGRYNEQFFGPGTRLTVL.

The table lists this clone with a count of one. This CDR3 is CATSRDRQGDGANVLTF. The CDR3 nucleotides read TGTGCCACCAGCAGAGATCGGCAGGGGGATGGGGCCAACGTCCTGACTTTC. The genes are TRBV15 and TRBJ2-6; 7 nucleotides match TRBD1. Germline V CDR1 and CDR2: LNHNV, YYDKDF (reference sequence). The CDR3 extends over 17 amino acids. V trimming: 0 bases; J trimming: 3 bases; junction bases outside the gene matches: 5.

V usage is TRBV28 and J usage is TRBJ2-1, with D maybe TRBD2 (6 bases). Germline V gene sequence: CDR1 MDHEN, CDR2 SYDVKM. The length of the CDR3 is 16 residues. The V end was cut by 2 bases, the J end by 5 bases, with 16 bases between. CDR3 bases: TGTGCCAGCAGTTTAGGGCTTCTAGCGACCAACAATGAGCAGTTCTTC. This codes for CASSLGLLATNNEQFF.

The chain recombines TRBV5-1 with TRBJ1-1; no clear D gene. Germline CDR1 and CDR2: SGHRS and YFSETQ. The CDR3 has 14 amino acids. The V end was cut by 4 bases, the J end by 5 bases, with 15 bases between. In DNA form, the CDR3 reads TGCGCCAGCAGCCCCGCCCGGGGAGGTACTGAAGCTTTCTTT. This encodes CASSPARGGTEAFF.

The genes are TRBV19 and TRBJ2-2, with 7 bases matching TRBD1. V lost 0 bases, J lost 6 bases, and 4 bases stayed unmatched. Per the germline V gene, CDR1 is LNHDA and CDR2 is SQIVND (reference sequence). The CDR3 covers 15 residues. CDR3 region: CASSIDLDRAGELFF. The DNA of the CDR3 is TGTGCCAGTAGTATAGATCTAGACAGGGCCGGGGAGCTGTTTTTT.

V usage is TRBV5-8 and J usage is TRBJ2-3; D not certain. Germline V gene lookup returns CDR1 SGHTS and CDR2 YDEGEE. V lost 5 bases to trimming and J lost 4 bases, with 17 bases between them. The CDR3 has 15 amino acids. CDR3 sequence: CASSLDWLRADTQYF. CDR3 nucleotides: TGTGCCAGCAGTCTTGACTGGCTTCGCGCAGATACGCAGTATTTT. Looking up the rest from reference TRBV5-8 and TRBJ2-3 gives the full variable domain: EAGVTQSPTHLIKTRGQQATLRCSPISGHTSVYWYQQALGLGLQFLLWYDEGEERNRGNFPPRFSGRQFPNYSSELNVNALELEDSALYLCASSLDWLRADTQYFGPGTRLTVL.

The chain recombines TRBV18 with TRBJ1-4; D possibly corresponds to TRBD1 (5 bases). The V gene lost 1 base and the J gene lost 0 bases, with 18 bases spanning the gap. The CDR3 sequence is 19 residues long. Germline CDR1 KGHSH, CDR2 LQKENI. CDR3 loop: CASSPRAGMVTATNEKLFF. For the CDR3, the DNA is TGTGCCAGCTCACCACGGGCAGGGATGGTTACTGCAACTAATGAAAAACTGTTTTTT.

The gene calls are TRBV6-1 and TRBJ1-1; 8 nucleotides match TRBD1. The ends lost 5 bases at V and 4 bases at J; junction bases unmatched: 12. Germline values: CDR1 MNHNS, CDR2 SASEGT. CDR3 length equals 16 residues. Written as DNA, the CDR3 is TGTGCCAGCAGTAAAGGGATTGACAGGGGTAGCACTGAAGCTTTCTTT. Protein product: CASSKGIDRGSTEAFF.

This clone appeared once. The CDR3 is CASSLNSGNQPQHF. The CDR3 DNA reads as TGTGCCAGCAGCTTGAATAGCGGCAATCAGCCCCAGCATTTT. V and J are TRBV7-9 and TRBJ1-5; no clear D. Trimming cost V 3 bases and J 2 bases, with 8 bases left between them. The CDR3 extends over 14 amino acids. The germline V gene has CDR1 SEHNR and CDR2 FQNEAQ (reference sequence). The entire variable domain, with the rest obtained from reference TRBV7-9 and TRBJ1-5, is as follows: DTGVSQNPRHKITKRGQNVTFRCDPISEHNRLYWYRQTLGQGPEFLTYFQNEAQLEKSRLLSDRFSAERPKGSFSTLEIQRTEQGDSAMYLCASSLNSGNQPQHFGDGTRLSIL.

The V call is TRBV7-9, the J call TRBJ2-5; weak D call: TRBD1 (6 bases). This CDR3 comprises 14 residues. CDR1 and CDR2 (germline): SEHNR, FQNEAQ (reference sequence). Trimming shortened V by 5 bases and J by 4 bases, and 14 bases separated the two germline ends. In DNA, the CDR3 is TGTGCCAGCAGCCAACTGGACAGACGAGAGACCCAGTACTTC. Translating gives CASSQLDRRETQYF.

The DNA for the CDR3 is TGTGCCAGCAGCAAACAGGATTACGAGCAGTACTTC. Translated: CASSKQDYEQYF. The gene calls are TRBV14 and TRBJ2-7, with a tentative D call TRBD1 (5 bases). Germline lookup yields CDR1 SGHDN and CDR2 FVKESK. V was pared by 5 bases and J by 4 bases, with 9 bases between. This CDR3 is built from 12 residues.